This passage covers 25 T cell receptor beta chains from one sample sequenced in a study of T-cell reconstitution after alpha-beta-depleted transplantation in children. The authors prepared the TCRbeta library with unique molecular identifiers. TCRdb used MiXCR to reprocess the PCR reads, holding one entry per CDR3 protein. The table records 80,000 or so distinct CDR3 sequences, 11% to 15% of them present only once. The source material was PBMCs, mostly from graft donor cells, sampled 180 days after TCRalphabeta/CD19-depleted stem cell transplant. The receptors were sampled from a male patient aged 2-15 years who had a stem cell transplant for acute lymphoblastic leukemia, so the T cells may come from the graft donor.

Remarks on this clonotype: This may be a read error, as it is one base from a much larger clone. The chain combines TRBV4-2 with TRBJ2-1; the match to TRBD2 covers 10 bases. Germline V gene lookup returns CDR1 LGHNA and CDR2 YNFKEQ. The CDR3 is 19 amino acids. Losses at the gene ends were 5 bases for V and 1 base for J; bases not matched to a gene: 14. The CDR3 protein is CASSRLGTSESESYNEQFF. The DNA for the CDR3 is TGTGCCAGCAGCAGGCTGGGGACTAGCGAGAGTGAGTCCTACAATGAGCAGTTCTTC.

A few counts support this clonotype. The rearrangement uses TRBV20-1 and TRBJ1-2, with D possibly being TRBD1 (5 bases). CDR1 is DFQATT and CDR2 is SNEGSKA in the germline V gene (reference sequence). Between the trimmed V and J ends, which lost 6 bases and 5 bases, there was a span of 10 bases. The CDR3 has 11 residues. The CDR3 region has the DNA TGCAGTGCCCCGGGGCTATATGGCTACACCTTC. It translates to CSAPGLYGYTF.

There are many counts of this clonotype. The V gene is TRBV5-5, the J gene TRBJ2-2, with 8 bases identical to TRBD1. The length of the CDR3 is 15 residues. Germline V gives CDR1 SGHKS, CDR2 YYEKEE (reference sequence). Trimming cost V 4 bases and J 6 bases; bases outside gene matches: 8. In DNA, the CDR3 is TGTGCCAGCAGCCAACAGGGGGGACGGCCCGGGGAGCTGTTTTTT. This encodes CASSQQGGRPGELFF.

This chain joins TRBV25-1 and TRBJ2-5; the match to TRBD2 covers 7 bases. The length of the CDR3 is 14 residues. Germline CDR1 and CDR2: MGHDK and SYGVNS. Trimming at V came to 9 bases and at J to 4 bases, leaving 11 bases not matched to a gene. CDR3 sequence reads: CASRLAGAGETQYF. CDR3 sequence (DNA): TGTGCCAGTCGGCTCGCGGGAGCGGGAGAGACCCAGTACTTC.

V usage is TRBV5-1 and J usage is TRBJ1-1; tentative D call: TRBD1 (5 bases). The CDR3 runs 14 residues. Germline assignment: CDR1 SGHRS and CDR2 YFSETQ. The ends were cut back, 0 bases at V and 4 bases at J, with 10 bases in the middle. In nucleotides, the CDR3 is TGCGCCAGCAGCTTGGCCGGGGGGGGCACTGAAGCTTTCTTT. This encodes CASSLAGGGTEAFF.

This clonotype was recorded a few times. The rearrangement joins TRBV20-1 to TRBJ2-1; 8 positions match TRBD2. The CDR3 is made up of 15 amino acids. The V gene end was trimmed by 0 bases and the J gene end by 3 bases; junction bases not matched to a gene: 4. Per germline, CDR1 DFQATT and CDR2 SNEGSKA (reference sequence). CDR3 bases: TGCAGTGCTAGAGATCCGACTAGCGTCTACAATGAGCAGTTCTTC. Amino acids: CSARDPTSVYNEQFF.

This clonotype was counted at least ten times. CDR3 DNA sequence: TGTGCCAGCACCGGGGGACTAGCGTGGGATACGCAGTATTTT. Translating it yields CASTGGLAWDTQYF. The chain couples TRBV6-2 or TRBV6-3 to TRBJ2-3, with TRBD2 matching over 10 bases. Germline lookup yields CDR1 MNHEY and CDR2 SVGEGT. There are 14 residues in the CDR3. V shed 7 bases, J shed 6 bases, and the junction held 7 bases outside the gene matches.

V gene TRBV4-3 combines with J gene TRBJ2-2, with TRBD2 matching over 7 bases. Trimming removed 0 bases from V and 8 bases from J; junction bases left unmatched: 12. Germline lookup yields CDR1 LGHNA and CDR2 YSLEER. CDR3 length: 17 amino acids. This CDR3 is CASSQDRLAVLPGELFF. The CDR3 DNA follows: TGCGCCAGCAGCCAAGATAGGCTAGCGGTTCTCCCGGGGGAGCTGTTTTTT.

The V call is TRBV12-3 or TRBV12-4, the J call TRBJ2-7; 15 bases are a match to TRBD2. Trimming at V came to 5 bases and at J to 3 bases, leaving 5 bases not matched to a gene. This CDR3 region has 16 residues. The CDR3 loop is CASSKGTSGRIYEQYF. CDR3 coding DNA: TGTGCCAGCAGTAAAGGGACTAGCGGGAGGATCTACGAGCAGTACTTC.

Concerning this clonotype: The junction and the germline gene differ at one end; a read error may be behind it. This chain links TRBV7-7 with TRBJ1-5; unclear D gene. The CDR3 has 11 residues. Germline V gene lookup returns CDR1 SSHAT and CDR2 FNYEAQ (reference sequence). As DNA, the CDR3 is TGTGCTAGCAGCTCGAGTCAGCCCCAGCATTTT. Protein sequence: CASSSSQPQHF.

This clonotype was picked up many times. V is TRBV20-1 and J is TRBJ1-3; D might be TRBD1 (6 bases). Germline lookup yields CDR1 DFQATT and CDR2 SNEGSKA (reference sequence). The V end lost 3 bases, the J end lost 9 bases, and 18 bases lay between the germline ends. CDR3 length equals 14 residues. The CDR3 is CSASDGGLESTIYF. The CDR3 DNA follows: TGCAGTGCTAGTGATGGGGGGCTCGAAAGCACCATATATTTT.

The V and J genes are TRBV11-2 and TRBJ1-1; perhaps TRBD1 as D (5 bases). This CDR3 contains 12 residues. V lost 5 bases and J lost 7, with 11 bases in between. Germline V gene sequence: CDR1 SGHAT, CDR2 FQNNGV. CDR3 sequence: CASSHGGNEAFF. DNA for the CDR3: TGTGCCAGCAGCCACGGGGGAAATGAAGCTTTCTTT.

This clonotype was counted only a few times. CDR3: CATSRDPGTYKETQYF. The CDR3 DNA is TGTGCCACCAGCAGAGACCCCGGGACATACAAAGAGACCCAGTACTTC. The chain carries TRBV15 and TRBJ2-5, with a tentative D call TRBD1 (6 bases). The CDR3 sequence is 16 residues long. CDR1 and CDR2 (germline): LNHNV, YYDKDF (reference sequence). Trimming pared 0 bases from V and 3 bases from J, leaving 14 bases between.

The sample holds a few counts of this clonotype. V gene TRBV6-5 combines with J gene TRBJ2-5; D is unclear. There are 15 residues in the CDR3. Looked up from germline, CDR1 is MNHEY and CDR2 is SVGAGI. V was trimmed by 2 bases and J by 4 bases, leaving 14 bases between them. The CDR3 DNA reads as TGTGCCAGCAGTTACAAAAGCAGGATGGGAGAGACCCAGTACTTC. Translation: CASSYKSRMGETQYF.

V is TRBV28 and J is TRBJ2-7, with a possible D match to TRBD2 (6 bases). V lost 2 bases, J lost 4 bases, and 15 bases lay in between. Germline V gives CDR1 MDHEN, CDR2 SYDVKM. The CDR3 has 15 amino acids. The DNA of the CDR3 is TGTGCCAGCAGTTTACGCGGGGCTGATTCTTACGAGCAGTACTTC. It translates to CASSLRGADSYEQYF.

The J gene is TRBJ2-3, the V gene TRBV7-2; 7 bases fit TRBD2. The CDR3 consists of 14 residues. Per the germline V gene, CDR1 is SGHTA and CDR2 is FQGNSA. CDR3: CASGAGTSTDTQYF. For the CDR3, the DNA is TGTGCAAGCGGGGCAGGGACTAGCACAGATACGCAGTATTTT.

This clonotype occurred many times. This CDR3 reads CASSLKRGWAEAFF. The CDR3 region has the DNA TGCGCCAGCAGCTTGAAACGGGGCTGGGCTGAAGCTTTCTTT. This chain uses TRBV5-1 with TRBJ1-1; a possible D gene is TRBD1 (5 bases). Germline CDR1 is SGHRS and CDR2 is YFSETQ. V was clipped by 1 base and J by 6 bases, with 13 bases between them. The CDR3 length is 14 residues.

V gene TRBV28 combines with J gene TRBJ1-2; D uncertain. This CDR3 contains 14 residues. V lost 3 bases, J lost 2 bases, and 10 bases lay in between. Germline values: CDR1 MDHEN, CDR2 SYDVKM. In DNA form, the CDR3 reads TGTGCCAGCAGTTTGGGCACGGGAAACTATGGCTACACCTTC. Amino acids: CASSLGTGNYGYTF.

This clonotype was recorded a few times. V gene TRBV5-6 combines with J gene TRBJ2-5; D perhaps matches TRBD1 (6 bases). This CDR3 has 14 residues. Germline lookup yields CDR1 SGHDT and CDR2 YYEEEE. V was pared by 4 bases and J by 4 bases, with 14 bases between. CDR3 sequence reads: CASSRGQLTETQYF. CDR3 nucleotide sequence: TGTGCCAGCAGCCGAGGACAGCTCACAGAGACCCAGTACTTC.

This clonotype was seen ten or more times. The chain is built from TRBV20-1 and TRBJ2-2; D possibly corresponds to TRBD2 (5 bases). The CDR3 totals 12 residues. V was trimmed by 6 bases and J by 5 bases, leaving 10 bases between them. CDR1 is DFQATT and CDR2 is SNEGSKA in the germline V gene (reference sequence). The CDR3 is CSAERGTGELFF. The DNA for the CDR3 is TGCAGTGCCGAAAGAGGGACCGGGGAGCTGTTTTTT.

The table lists this clonotype with many counts. The chain couples TRBV6-1 to TRBJ2-7; 10 nucleotides align to TRBD2. CDR1 and CDR2 from the germline V gene are MNHNS and SASEGT. This CDR3 has 14 amino acids. The junction had 4 bases not matched to a gene; V was cut back by 4 bases and J by 4 bases. This CDR3 is CASSGRTSGYEQYF. CDR3 coding DNA: TGTGCCAGCAGTGGGAGGACTAGCGGATACGAGCAGTACTTC.

The chain recombines TRBV27 with TRBJ2-5; weak D call: TRBD2 (5 bases). Germline V lookup: CDR1 MNHEY, CDR2 SMNVEV (reference sequence). CDR3 length equals 16 residues. With 5 bases removed from V and 1 base from J, the gap between germline ends came to 17 bases. CDR3 sequence (DNA): TGTGCCAGCAGTCCCCTGGATAGCGCCATCCAAGAGACCCAGTACTTC. Translation gives CASSPLDSAIQETQYF.

The sample holds a few counts of this clonotype. The chain uses TRBV27 and TRBJ2-1; no clear D gene. This CDR3 region has 17 residues. The germline gives CDR1 MNHEY, CDR2 SMNVEV (reference sequence). Trimming shortened V by 4 bases and J by 5 bases, and 21 bases separated the two germline ends. The CDR3 DNA sequence: TGTGCCAGCAGTTCCCTGATTGGGGTGAAAGGGCACAATGAGCAGTTCTTC. As protein: CASSSLIGVKGHNEQFF.

Many counts were recorded for this clonotype. The rearrangement links TRBV6-5 to TRBJ2-7, with 8 nucleotides matching TRBD1. This CDR3 has 15 amino acids. Germline V gene data show CDR1 as MNHEY and CDR2 as SVGAGI. The trim removed 4 bases at V and 2 bases at J, leaving 7 bases unmatched. The CDR3 reads CASSSRQGWAYEQYF. DNA of the CDR3: TGTGCCAGCAGTTCGCGACAGGGGTGGGCCTACGAGCAGTACTTC.

The V call is TRBV5-6, the J call TRBJ2-1; 7 positions match TRBD2. J was trimmed by 2 bases and V by 2 bases; bases with no gene match: 16. This CDR3 comprises 19 residues. Germline V CDR1 and CDR2: SGHDT, YYEEEE. CDR3 amino acids: CASSLRGGVRRGTYNEQFF. As DNA, the CDR3 is TGTGCCAGCAGCTTACGGGGTGGTGTCAGGCGGGGGACCTACAATGAGCAGTTCTTC.